The rows below give T cell receptor beta chains drawn from one sample of a study of T-cell memory formation after mild COVID-19. From the 5' RACE reads, TCRdb called clonotypes with MiXCR, one entry per CDR3 protein. Of about 400,000 distinct CDR3 sequences listed, 13% to 15% were seen once; the top ten hold less than 25%. Specimen: PBMCs or a T cell subset sorted from them (not recorded which). The receptors derive from a man aged 18 to 35 who had mild COVID-19 (a few samples of this study predate the infection). Cell type and time point are not known. Both conserved end residues are trimmed from each CDR3. The D gene is left open where the match is weak.

TRBJ2-5,.,10,TRBV29-1,SVGGPGETQY
TRBJ2-7,.,12,TRBV23-1,ASSPLTGHYEQY
TRBJ1-3,.,12,TRBV14,ASSQAGAGNTIY
TRBJ2-7,TRBD2,15,TRBV7-2,ASSLVWTSGLTYEQY
TRBJ2-2,.,11,TRBV5-5,ASSASVAGELF
TRBJ2-1,TRBD1,11,TRBV4-3,ASSQFTGDEQF
TRBJ1-6,.,14,TRBV7-2,ASSWAGGLRYSPLH
TRBJ1-2,.,12,TRBV7-9,ASSLLVVTEDYT
TRBJ1-3,TRBD1,13,TRBV5-1,ASSPGGHSGNTIY
TRBJ2-7,.,11,TRBV27,ASSWAGTGEQY
TRBJ1-1,TRBD1,13,TRBV18,ASSPQTGPDGEAF
TRBJ2-7,.,9,TRBV29-1,SVGRSYEQY
TRBJ2-1,.,10,TRBV20-1,SARDDPTEQF
TRBJ2-2,.,9,TRBV13,ASSLEGELF
TRBJ2-1,TRBD2,15,TRBV7-3,ASSLGPGRGGQDEQF
TRBJ1-2,TRBD1,13,TRBV6-1,ASTDQRGLGYGYT
TRBJ1-1,.,10,TRBV7-2,ASSSPYTEAF
TRBJ2-2,TRBD1,15,TRBV5-1,ASSSGHRGLYTGELF
TRBJ2-5,.,9,TRBV4-2,ASASQETQY
TRBJ2-2,.,11,TRBV4-3,ASSQGYAGELF
TRBJ2-7,.,12,TRBV5-1,ASSLGDRDYEQY
TRBJ1-3,.,10,TRBV28,ASSPLGNTIY
TRBJ2-1,.,15,TRBV12-3/TRBV12-4,ASSSYLRRGRNNEQF
TRBJ1-2,TRBD1,13,TRBV7-9,ASSLAPGQGIIYT
TRBJ1-5,.,12,TRBV27,ASSLSGENQPQH
TRBJ2-3,TRBD2,14,TRBV6-5,ASSRTLAGRTDTQY
TRBJ1-6,.,11,TRBV27,ASSQGGVTPLH
TRBJ1-1,TRBD1,11,TRBV5-1,ASSDRGRAEAF
TRBJ1-2,.,11,TRBV18,ASSEGPRYGYT
TRBJ2-2,.,13,TRBV25-1,ASGDPGKDTGELF
TRBJ2-7,.,12,TRBV7-2,ASSPGGPWAEQY
TRBJ2-1,.,15,TRBV6-5,ASSYSSGGGDYREQF
TRBJ2-1,TRBD1,13,TRBV6-5,ASRRIGTGLEEQF